This T cell receptor (beta chain) was documented in a study of identical twins. Whole-study findings and limits: The study found weaker excess twin sharing in beta out-of-frame sequences.

The CDR3 is 14 amino acids. Each donor (without exception) was a healthy Caucasian. This clonotype was observed at least ten times. Antigen unknown. TCRdb analysed the 5' RACE reads with MiXCR anew, one entry per CDR3 protein. Of about 100,000 distinct CDR3 sequences listed, about 6% were seen once; the top ten hold 9.5% to 15%. The sequenced material came from memory T cells sorted from blood. The origin of this receptor is a woman between 45 and 65 years old in good health. This sequence joins TRBV21-1 and TRBJ2-7; the table's D call, TRBD1, was not checked against the DNA. TRBV21-1 is noted as a pseudogene. CDR3 region: CASSRQAPSYEQYF. The CDR3 region has the DNA TGTGCCAGCAGTAGACAGGCTCCCTCCTACGAGCAGTACTTC.